This T cell receptor (beta chain) was identified in a study of PD-1 blockade in classical Hodgkin lymphoma. The study, taken as a whole, reports: Researchers reported that CD4+ TCR diversity, though not CD8+, rose significantly by C4D1. Patients newly diagnosed and complete responders had comparable baseline diversity. Newly diagnosed patients had baseline TCR diversity that was reportedly lower than that of healthy donors.

After autologous stem cell transplantation all patients relapsed, and prior brentuximab vedotin exposure differed between cohorts. V was clipped by 8 bases and J by 2 bases, with 13 bases between them. Per the germline V gene, CDR1 is SNHLY and CDR2 is FYNNEI. This CDR3 spans 13 amino acids. Profiled with immunoSEQ multiplex PCR; TCRdb holds only in-frame clones, not every one. This sample has around 42,000 clones; around two thirds occur once, and the top ten carry about 3%. Note on this clone: The antigen is not known.

The source is a human donor with classical Hodgkin lymphoma. The sample here was peripheral blood mononuclear cells (PBMCs), taken at baseline. This sequence joins TRBV2 and TRBJ2-7; a possible D gene is TRBD2 (7 bases). This CDR3 reads CASGWRGPYEQYF. The CDR3 coding sequence is TGTGCCAGCGGGTGGCGGGGGCCCTACGAGCAGTACTTC. The entire variable domain, with the rest obtained from reference TRBV2 and TRBJ2-7, is as follows: EPEVTQTPSHQVTQMGQEVILRCVPISNHLYFYWYRQILGQKVEFLVSFYNNEISEKSEIFDDQFSVERPDGSNFTLKIRSTKLEDSAMYFCASGWRGPYEQYFGPGTRLTVT.